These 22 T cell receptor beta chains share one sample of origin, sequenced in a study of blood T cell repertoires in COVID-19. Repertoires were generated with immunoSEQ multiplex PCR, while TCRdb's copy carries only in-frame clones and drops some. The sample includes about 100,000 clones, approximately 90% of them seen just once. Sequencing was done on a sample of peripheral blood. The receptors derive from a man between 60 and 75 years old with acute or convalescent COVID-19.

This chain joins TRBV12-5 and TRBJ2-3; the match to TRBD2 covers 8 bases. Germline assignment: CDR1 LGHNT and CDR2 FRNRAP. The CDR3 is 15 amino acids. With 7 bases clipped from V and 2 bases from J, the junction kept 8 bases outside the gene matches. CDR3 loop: CASARGGSFTDTQYF. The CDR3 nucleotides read TGTGCTAGTGCCCGCGGGGGGAGTTTCACAGATACGCAGTATTTT.

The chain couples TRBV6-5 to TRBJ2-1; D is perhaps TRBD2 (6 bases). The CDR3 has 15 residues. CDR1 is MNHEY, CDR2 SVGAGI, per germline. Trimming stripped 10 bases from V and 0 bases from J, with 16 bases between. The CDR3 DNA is TGTGCCACCCGGGAGATAAGAAGCTCCTACAATGAGCAGTTCTTC. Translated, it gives CATREIRSSYNEQFF.

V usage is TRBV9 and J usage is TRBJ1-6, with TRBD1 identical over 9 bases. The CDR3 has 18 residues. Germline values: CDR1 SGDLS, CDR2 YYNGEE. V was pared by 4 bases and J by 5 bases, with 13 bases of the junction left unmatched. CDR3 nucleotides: TGTGCCAGCAGCACCCAACCCGGACAGGGGTATAATAATTCACCCCTCCACTTT. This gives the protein CASSTQPGQGYNNSPLHF. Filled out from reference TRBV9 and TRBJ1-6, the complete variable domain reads DSGVTQTPKHLITATGQRVTLRCSPRSGDLSVYWYQQSLDQGLQFLIQYYNGEERAKGNILERFSAQQFPDLHSELNLSSLELGDSALYFCASSTQPGQGYNNSPLHFGNGTRLTVT.

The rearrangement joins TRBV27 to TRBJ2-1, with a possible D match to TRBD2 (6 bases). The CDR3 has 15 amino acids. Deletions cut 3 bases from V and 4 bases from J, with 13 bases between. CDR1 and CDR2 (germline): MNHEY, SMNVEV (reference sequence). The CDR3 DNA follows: TGTGCCAGCAGTTTCGGGCCTAGCGTTTACAATGAGCAGTTCTTC. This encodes CASSFGPSVYNEQFF.

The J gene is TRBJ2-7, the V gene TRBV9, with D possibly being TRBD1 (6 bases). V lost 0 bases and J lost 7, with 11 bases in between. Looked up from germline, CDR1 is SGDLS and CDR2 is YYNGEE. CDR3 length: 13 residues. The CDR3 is CASSVEGQREQYF. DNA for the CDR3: TGTGCCAGCAGCGTAGAGGGACAAAGGGAGCAGTACTTC.

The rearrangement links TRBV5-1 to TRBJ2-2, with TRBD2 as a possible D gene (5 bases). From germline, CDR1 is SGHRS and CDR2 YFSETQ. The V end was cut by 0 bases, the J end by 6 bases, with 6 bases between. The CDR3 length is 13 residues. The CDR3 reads CASSLGGPGELFF. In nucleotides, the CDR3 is TGCGCCAGCAGCTTGGGAGGGCCCGGGGAGCTGTTTTTT.

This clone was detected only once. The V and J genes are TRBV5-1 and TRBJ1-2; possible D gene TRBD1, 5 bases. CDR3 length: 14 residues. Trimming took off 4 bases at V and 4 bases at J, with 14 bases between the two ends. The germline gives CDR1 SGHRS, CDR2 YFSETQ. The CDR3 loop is CASSDPGGGYGYTF. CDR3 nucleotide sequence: TGCGCCAGCAGCGACCCGGGCGGGGGCTATGGCTACACCTTC.

Written as DNA, the CDR3 is TGTGCCAGCAGTTCAGTAGGGGTCGGCGACACTGAAGCTTTCTTT. Amino acid sequence: CASSSVGVGDTEAFF. The rearrangement joins TRBV7-9 to TRBJ1-1; D may be TRBD1 (5 bases). Deletions cut 6 bases from V and 3 bases from J, with 17 bases between. Germline-derived CDR1 and CDR2 are SEHNR and FQNEAQ (reference sequence). This CDR3 is 15 amino acids long.

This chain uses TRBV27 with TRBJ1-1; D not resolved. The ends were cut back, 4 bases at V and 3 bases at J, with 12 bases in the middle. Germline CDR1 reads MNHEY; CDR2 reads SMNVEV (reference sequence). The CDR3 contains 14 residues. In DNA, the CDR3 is TGTGCCAGCAGTTGGGGAGGTCCGCACACTGAAGCTTTCTTT. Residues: CASSWGGPHTEAFF.

The CDR3 here is CASRDSDNTGELFF. Written as DNA, the CDR3 is TGTGCCAGCCGGGACAGTGATAACACCGGGGAGCTGTTTTTT. The chain is built from TRBV19 and TRBJ2-2; 7 nucleotides match TRBD1. The CDR3 runs to 14 residues. Germline CDR1 and CDR2: LNHDA and SQIVND (reference sequence). The ends lost 9 bases at V and 2 bases at J; junction bases unmatched: 6. The whole variable domain, remainder taken from reference TRBV19 and TRBJ2-2, is DGGITQSPKYLFRKEGQNVTLSCEQNLNHDAMYWYRQDPGQGLRLIYYSQIVNDFQKGDIAEGYSVSREKKESFPLTVTSAQKNPTAFYLCASRDSDNTGELFFGEGSRLTVL.

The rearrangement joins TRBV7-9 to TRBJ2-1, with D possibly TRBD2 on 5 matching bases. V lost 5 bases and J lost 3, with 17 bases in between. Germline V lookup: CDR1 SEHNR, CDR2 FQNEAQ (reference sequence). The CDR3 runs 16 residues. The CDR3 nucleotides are TGTGCCAGCAGCCCCCTCCGTTTGGGGAGCTACAATGAGCAGTTCTTC. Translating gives CASSPLRLGSYNEQFF.

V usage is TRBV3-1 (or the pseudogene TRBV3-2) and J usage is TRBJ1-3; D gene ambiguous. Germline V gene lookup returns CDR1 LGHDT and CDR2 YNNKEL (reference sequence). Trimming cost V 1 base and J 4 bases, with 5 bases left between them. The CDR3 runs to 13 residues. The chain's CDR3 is CASSQGRGNTIYF. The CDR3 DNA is TGTGCCAGCAGCCAAGGCCGGGGAAACACCATATATTTT.

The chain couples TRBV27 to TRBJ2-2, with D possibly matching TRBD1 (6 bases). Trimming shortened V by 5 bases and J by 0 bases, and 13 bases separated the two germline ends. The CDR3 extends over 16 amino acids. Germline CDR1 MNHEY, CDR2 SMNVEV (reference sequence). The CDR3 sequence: CASSPSGQTNTGELFF. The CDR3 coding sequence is TGTGCCAGCAGTCCCTCCGGACAGACGAACACCGGGGAGCTGTTTTTT.

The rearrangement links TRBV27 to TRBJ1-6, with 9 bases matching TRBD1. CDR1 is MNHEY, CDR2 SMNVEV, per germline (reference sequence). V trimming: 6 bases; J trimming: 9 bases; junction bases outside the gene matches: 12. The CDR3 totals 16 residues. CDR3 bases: TGTGCCAGCAGACCGGGACAGGGCCAACGCGGTTCACCCCTCCACTTT. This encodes CASRPGQGQRGSPLHF.

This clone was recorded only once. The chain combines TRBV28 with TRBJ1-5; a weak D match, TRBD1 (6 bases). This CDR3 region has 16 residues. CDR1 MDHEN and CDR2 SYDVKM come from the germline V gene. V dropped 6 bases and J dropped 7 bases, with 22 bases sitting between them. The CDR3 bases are TGTGCCAGCAGCCCCGCGGGTCGGGCAGGGGTACAGCCCCAGCATTTT. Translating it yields CASSPAGRAGVQPQHF.

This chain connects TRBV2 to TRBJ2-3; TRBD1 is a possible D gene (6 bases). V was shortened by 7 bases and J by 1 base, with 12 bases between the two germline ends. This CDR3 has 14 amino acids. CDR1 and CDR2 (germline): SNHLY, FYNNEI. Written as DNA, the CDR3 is TGTGCCAGCACCGACAGGTGGGGCACAGATACGCAGTATTTT. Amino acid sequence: CASTDRWGTDTQYF.

CDR3 DNA sequence: TGTGCCAGCAGTGAGGTCCCCGGTACAGGATTGAACACTGAAGCTTTCTTT. This encodes CASSEVPGTGLNTEAFF. The chain carries TRBV25-1 and TRBJ1-1; perhaps TRBD1 as D (5 bases). Germline loops: CDR1 MGHDK, CDR2 SYGVNS. This CDR3 contains 17 residues. V shed 3 bases and J shed 0 bases, with 17 bases lying between them.

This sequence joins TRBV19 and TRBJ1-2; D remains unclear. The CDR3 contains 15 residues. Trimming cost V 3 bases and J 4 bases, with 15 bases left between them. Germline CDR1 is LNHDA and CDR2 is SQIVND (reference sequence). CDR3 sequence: CASSIPRGLSYGYTF. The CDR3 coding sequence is TGTGCCAGTAGTATTCCACGGGGATTAAGCTATGGCTACACCTTC.

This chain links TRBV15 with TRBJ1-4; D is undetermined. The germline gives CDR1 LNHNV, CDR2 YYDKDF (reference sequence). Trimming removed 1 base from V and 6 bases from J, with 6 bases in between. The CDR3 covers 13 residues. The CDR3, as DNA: TGTGCCACCAGCAGAGCCAATTATGAAAAACTGTTTTTT. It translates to CATSRANYEKLFF.

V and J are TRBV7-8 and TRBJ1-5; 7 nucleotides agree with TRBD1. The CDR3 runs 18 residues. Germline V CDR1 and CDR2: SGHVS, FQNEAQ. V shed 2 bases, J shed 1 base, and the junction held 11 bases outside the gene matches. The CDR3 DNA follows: TGTGCCAGCAGCTTATCAGTGAAGGGGGCGCGGAGCAATCAGCCCCAGCATTTT. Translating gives CASSLSVKGARSNQPQHF.

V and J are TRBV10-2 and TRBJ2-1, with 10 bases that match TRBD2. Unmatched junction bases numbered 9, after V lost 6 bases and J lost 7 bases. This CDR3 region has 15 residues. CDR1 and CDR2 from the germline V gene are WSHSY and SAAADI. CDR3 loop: CASRPGLAAYNEQFF. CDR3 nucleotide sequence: TGCGCCAGCAGACCCGGACTAGCGGCTTATAATGAGCAGTTCTTC.

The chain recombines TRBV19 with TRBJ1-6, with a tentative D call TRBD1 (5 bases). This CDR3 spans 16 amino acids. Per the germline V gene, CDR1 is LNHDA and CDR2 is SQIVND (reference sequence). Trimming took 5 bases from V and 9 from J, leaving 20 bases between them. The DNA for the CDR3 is TGTGCCAGTAGTTACATAGTAGGGGCGACGAGTTCACCCCTCCACTTT. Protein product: CASSYIVGATSSPLHF.